The rows below give T cell receptor beta chains drawn from one sample of a study of T cells in Graves' hyperthyroidism and ophthalmopathy. TCRdb ran MiXCR on the multiplex PCR reads and lists one entry per CDR3 protein. The repertoire holds 600,000 to 750,000 distinct CDR3 sequences, roughly 17% seen once, with about 16% in the top ten. The sequenced material came from blood. The source of these receptors is a middle-aged man with Graves' hyperthyroidism. The conserved cysteine and the conserved F or W are not part of the CDR3 here. Fields, in order: V gene, CDR3 protein.

>TRBV2
ATESTGGFAPYGYT
>TRBV6-1
ASKREGGVTDTQY
>TRBV28
ASSAAGGWSFEQF
>TRBV7-2
ASSRYPGHLNTGELF
>TRBV2
ASRATPQYGYT
>TRBV29-1
SVDPIGPFLYVEQF
>TRBV7-2
ASSLDTRQETQY
>TRBV5-6
ASSSDRPFSLSYNEQF
>TRBV20-1
SARVKVGYT
>TRBV28
ASSLGGTSEQY
>TRBV30
AWSVGALGDTQY
>TRBV24-1
ATSPGSEADTQY
>TRBV3-1
ASSLAQGEVTQY
>TRBV7-2
ASSLAPTSGRPNEQY
>TRBV7-3
ASSPDRFSLDSDYNEQF
>TRBV9
ASSQDLTRSAEQF
>TRBV2
ASKDRGNTYEQY
>TRBV7-2
ASSSPRLAGVGNEQF
>TRBV7-2
ASSLGLSSDTQY
>TRBV28
ASSPPAEDSPLH
>TRBV28
ASKSGRFEQY
>TRBV20-1
SARRTGVYEQY
>TRBV24-1
ATSDLDSTSSQF
>TRBV6-1
ASSYLRGTYEQY
>TRBV27
ASSPGPSGASYEQY
>TRBV9
ASSESGTGYEQY
>TRBV28
ASSPYDRTEAF
>TRBV28
ASSGTEAYEQY
>TRBV12-3/TRBV12-4
ASFLSTGGMNEQF
>TRBV7-2
ASRRTTDTQY
>TRBV6-2/TRBV6-3
ASTLSQGMAYNEQF
>TRBV7-2
ASSLGGGRRATDTQY
>TRBV7-9
ASSLDEGLGAF
>TRBV3-1
ASSQVGTEAF
>TRBV7-6
ASSLATQREYRTQY
>TRBV19
ASSTTDSYGYT
>TRBV7-2
ASTTVGGHSSYEQY
>TRBV5-5
ASSHSGRLSDEQY
>TRBV6-1
ASSGVGGPVNEQF
>TRBV5-1
ASNLMGQYNEQF
>TRBV12-3/TRBV12-4
ASSFDRGEAF
>TRBV11-2
ASSSYVQETQY
>TRBV30
AWSPSAVQGLTYNEQF
>TRBV2
ASTFPPGGGPRETQY
>TRBV6-2/TRBV6-3
ASMLTAFYEQY
>TRBV25-1
ASSRGQGGEQY
>TRBV15
ATSEGLAPSYEQY
>TRBV3-1
ASRRQSTRGRDEQF
>TRBV15
ATSRGLAGGYNEQF
>TRBV10-1
ASSESRGNEKLF
>TRBV19
ASGGQGEWRNQPQH
>TRBV7-2
ASSSPGQGSSYEQY
>TRBV19
ASSIWQGGQPQH
>TRBV27
ASSPGAGVYNEQF
>TRBV20-1
SARDLQRSGISYEQY
>TRBV28
ASSLLPGQGGRGAEAF
>TRBV6-1
ASSEGGNNEKLF